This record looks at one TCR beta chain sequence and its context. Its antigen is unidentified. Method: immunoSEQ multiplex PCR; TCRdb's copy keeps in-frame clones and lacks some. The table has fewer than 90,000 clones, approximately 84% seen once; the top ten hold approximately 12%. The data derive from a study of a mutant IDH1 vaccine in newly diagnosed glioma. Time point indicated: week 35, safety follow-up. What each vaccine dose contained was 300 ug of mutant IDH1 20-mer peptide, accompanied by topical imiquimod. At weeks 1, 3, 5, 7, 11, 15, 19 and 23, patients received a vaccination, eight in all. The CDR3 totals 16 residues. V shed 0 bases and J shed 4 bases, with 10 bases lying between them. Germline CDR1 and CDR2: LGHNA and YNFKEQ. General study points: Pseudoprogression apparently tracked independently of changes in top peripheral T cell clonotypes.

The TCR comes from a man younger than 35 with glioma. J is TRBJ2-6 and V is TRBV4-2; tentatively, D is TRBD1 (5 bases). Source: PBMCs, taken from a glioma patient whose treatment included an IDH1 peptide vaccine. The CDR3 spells CASSQEQGVGANVLTF. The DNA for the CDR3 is TGTGCCAGCAGCCAAGAGCAGGGTGTGGGGGCCAACGTCCTGACTTTC.